Described below is a single TCR beta chain sequence and its context. Its antigen is unidentified. One end of the junction fails to match germline, which may point to a read error. The entry originates in a study of tumor-infiltrating lymphocytes in primary liver carcinoma. About the research overall: Regardless of tissue type, samples showed similar yields of roughly 3.65 to 7.5 million productive TCRbeta reads.

The CDR3 is 12 residues long. The germline V gene encodes CDR1 SGHNT and CDR2 YYREEE (reference sequence). The input was approximately 500 ng total RNA; TCR beta cDNA was made from it with a constant-region primer. Generation of the TCR beta libraries relied on three nested multiplex PCR rounds using slightly modified ARM-PCR. A C-beta reverse primer and TRBV1-TRBV30 forward primers served in each of the first two PCR rounds, at approximately 10 cycles apiece. Each CDR3 protein is one row after TCRdb ran MiXCR on the multiplex PCR reads. The table has approximately 310,000 distinct CDR3 sequences, around three fifths seen once. Findings of the study overall: Bulk samples went unsorted, so CD4+ and CD8+ repertoires were not compared.

In addition to blood RNA drawn from unsorted whole blood, germline DNA was extracted. Surgery was preceded by the collection of roughly 4 milliliters of peripheral blood. Sequenced material: peripheral blood. V and J are TRBV5-4 and TRBJ2-2, with TRBD1 as a possible D gene (5 bases). This receptor was identified in a middle-aged man with primary liver carcinoma and hepatitis B virus infection. This CDR3 is CVSSRTSGELFF. The CDR3 region has the DNA TGTGTCAGCAGCCGGACATCCGGGGAGCTGTTTTTT.